This T cell receptor (beta chain) stems from a study of OX40 agonist ivuxolimab in advanced cancers. Findings and limits, study-wide: There was clonal expansion of CD4+ and CD8+ blood T cells by week 6 at 0.1 to 3.0 mg/kg. Expanded clones were, on average, more numerous in CD8+ T cells than in CD4+.

CDR3 size: 18 residues. The germline V and J ends were trimmed by 3 bases and 6 bases, with 24 bases remaining between them. The V gene's germline CDR1 is MDHEN and CDR2 SYDVKM. Individuals having autoimmune disease history or systemic immunosuppression were not enrolled. Method: immunoSEQ multiplex PCR; TCRdb's copy keeps in-frame clones and lacks some. The sample holds about 38,000 clones; roughly 80% are singletons and the top ten take approximately 22%. About this clone itself: Its cognate antigen is unknown.

Here the sequenced sample was CD4+ or CD8+ T cells sorted from blood, taken in a trial of the OX40 agonist ivuxolimab. The receptor was derived from an adult with an advanced solid tumor such as melanoma, head and neck, liver or kidney cancer. The chain uses TRBV28 and TRBJ2-1; D gene ambiguous. This CDR3 reads CASSFRLLLDGFGNEQFF. DNA for the CDR3: TGTGCCAGCAGTTTCCGACTCCTACTTGACGGGTTTGGCAATGAGCAGTTCTTC. Together with reference TRBV28 and TRBJ2-1, the CDR3 gives the full variable domain: DVKVTQSSRYLVKRTGEKVFLECVQDMDHENMFWYRQDPGLGLRLIYFSYDVKMKEKGDIPEGYSVSREKKERFSLILESASTNQTSMYLCASSFRLLLDGFGNEQFFGPGTRLTVL.